The 16 T cell receptor beta chains reported below all come from one sample, sequenced in a study of cytomegalovirus exposure and HLA in healthy donors. Produced via immunoSEQ multiplex PCR; TCRdb's table is partial and in-frame only. Here the sample spans over 110,000 clones, about four fifths being singletons. Sequencing used PBMCs. All receptors derive from a woman younger than 45 in good health and CMV-seronegative.

This chain joins TRBV7-3 and TRBJ2-2; TRBD2 matches 8 bases. The CDR3 spans 15 residues. Unmatched junction bases numbered 2, after V lost 5 bases and J lost 0 bases. The germline gives CDR1 SGHTA, CDR2 FQGTGA. The CDR3 loop is CASSQGLANTGELFF. The CDR3 bases are TGTGCCAGCAGCCAGGGACTAGCGAACACCGGGGAGCTGTTTTTT.

The chain joins TRBV2 to TRBJ1-1; perhaps TRBD1 as D (5 bases). The CDR3 is 14 amino acids. The germline V gene has CDR1 SNHLY and CDR2 FYNNEI. Trimming stripped 5 bases from V and 1 base from J, with 11 bases between. CDR3 bases: TGTGCCAGCAGTACCAGGGCCGCGAACACTGAAGCTTTCTTT. It yields the protein CASSTRAANTEAFF.

The chain is built from TRBV9 and TRBJ1-3; 7 positions match TRBD1. CDR1 and CDR2 from the germline V gene are SGDLS and YYNGEE. CDR3 length: 17 residues. V dropped 2 bases and J dropped 2; count of bases not matched to a gene: 10. In DNA, the CDR3 is TGTGCCAGCAGCGTCCGGGACAGTCCATGGGCTGGAAACACCATATATTTT. It translates to CASSVRDSPWAGNTIYF.

The rearrangement uses TRBV7-8 and TRBJ1-6, with TRBD1 as a possible D gene (5 bases). Germline-derived CDR1 and CDR2 are SGHVS and FQNEAQ. V was pared by 5 bases and J by 6 bases, with 11 bases between. This CDR3 has 14 amino acids. CDR3 in amino acids: CASSPRGGNSPLHF. The CDR3 DNA follows: TGTGCCAGCAGCCCCCGGGGGGGTAATTCACCCCTCCACTTT.

This clone has just a few counts. J is TRBJ1-4 and V is TRBV4-1; no reliable D call. CDR1 MGHRA and CDR2 YSYEKL come from the germline V gene. This CDR3 is built from 12 residues. Trimming cost V 4 bases and J 8 bases, with 8 bases left between them. The CDR3 DNA follows: TGCGCCAGCAGCCCCCCGGGAGAAAAACTGTTTTTT. Translated: CASSPPGEKLFF.

V gene TRBV27 combines with J gene TRBJ1-6; 10 bases fit TRBD1. CDR3 length: 14 residues. The V gene's germline CDR1 is MNHEY and CDR2 SMNVEV (reference sequence). Trimming at V came to 6 bases and at J to 9 bases, leaving 5 bases not matched to a gene. CDR3 loop: CASRTGGSGSPLHF. CDR3 DNA: TGTGCCAGCAGGACAGGGGGCAGCGGTTCACCCCTCCACTTT.

The chain combines TRBV7-6 with TRBJ2-6; maybe TRBD1 (6 bases). This CDR3 contains 15 residues. Per germline, CDR1 SGHVS and CDR2 FNYEAQ. The germline V and J ends were trimmed by 5 bases and 0 bases, with 8 bases remaining between them. The chain's CDR3 is CASSLGASGANVLTF. The CDR3 DNA reads TGTGCCAGCAGCCTGGGGGCCTCTGGGGCCAACGTCCTGACTTTC.

This clone appeared once. The rearrangement links TRBV6-5 to TRBJ2-2; 7 bases are shared with TRBD2. This CDR3 spans 15 amino acids. Germline values: CDR1 MNHEY, CDR2 SVGAGI. Trimming cost V 6 bases and J 0 bases; bases outside gene matches: 4. The CDR3 protein is CASRIAGANTGELFF. The CDR3 region has the DNA TGTGCCAGCAGGATCGCGGGGGCGAACACCGGGGAGCTGTTTTTT.

The chain links TRBV29-1 to TRBJ1-2; 7 bases match TRBD1. The CDR3 loop spans 13 amino acids. J gave up 5 bases and V 3 bases, and 6 bases lay outside the gene matches. The germline CDR1 and CDR2 sequences are SQVTM and ANQGSEA. CDR3 DNA sequence: TGCAGCGTTGATGGATCGACAGGGTATGGCTACACCTTC. This codes for CSVDGSTGYGYTF.

The chain has TRBV2 and TRBJ1-1, with D perhaps TRBD1 (6 bases). This CDR3 region has 15 residues. Germline lookup yields CDR1 SNHLY and CDR2 FYNNEI. V dropped 7 bases and J dropped 1 base, with 16 bases sitting between them. CDR3 protein: CASKVVWGPNTEAFF. The CDR3 DNA sequence: TGTGCCAGCAAGGTGGTGTGGGGGCCGAACACTGAAGCTTTCTTT.

The rearrangement uses TRBV28 and TRBJ1-1, with 10 bases aligning to TRBD1. V lost 7 bases to trimming and J lost 0 bases; unmatched junction nucleotides: 11. This CDR3 is 17 amino acids long. Germline-derived CDR1 and CDR2 are MDHEN and SYDVKM. This chain's CDR3 is CASKKTGGFRVNTEAFF. The CDR3 coding sequence is TGTGCCAGCAAGAAGACAGGGGGCTTTAGGGTGAACACTGAAGCTTTCTTT.

The chain joins TRBV7-2 to TRBJ2-3, with 8 bases lining up with TRBD1. Germline values: CDR1 SGHTA, CDR2 FQGNSA. This CDR3 contains 12 residues. V lost 4 bases to trimming and J lost 14 bases; unmatched junction nucleotides: 8. The CDR3 DNA follows: TGTGCCAGCAGCTCGACAGGGGAGCCCCGGTATTTT. Its translation: CASSSTGEPRYF.

This chain connects TRBV5-1 to TRBJ2-1, with TRBD2 matching 12 bases. CDR1 is SGHRS, CDR2 YFSETQ, per germline. The J segment lost 4 bases and the V segment lost 1 base, leaving 9 bases of the junction unmatched. This CDR3 is 18 amino acids long. In DNA form, the CDR3 reads TGCGCCAGCAGCTTGCCGCTAGCGGGGGGGCCGAGATACAATGAGCAGTTCTTC. This gives the protein CASSLPLAGGPRYNEQFF. The whole variable domain, filled in from reference TRBV5-1 and TRBJ2-1, reads KAGVTQTPRYLIKTRGQQVTLSCSPISGHRSVSWYQQTPGQGLQFLFEYFSETQRNKGNFPGRFSGRQFSNSRSEMNVSTLELGDSALYLCASSLPLAGGPRYNEQFFGPGTRLTVL.

V is TRBV11-2 and J is TRBJ2-7; 7 bases map to TRBD1. Germline V gene lookup returns CDR1 SGHAT and CDR2 FQNNGV. Trimming removed 2 bases from V and 5 bases from J; junction bases left unmatched: 6. There are 14 residues in the CDR3. The CDR3 DNA is TGTGCCAGCAGCTTAAACAGGGGTAACGACGAGCAGTACTTC. The encoded protein is CASSLNRGNDEQYF.

V and J are TRBV4-1 and TRBJ1-2; TRBD1 agrees at 7 bases. The CDR3 length is 14 residues. The V gene's germline CDR1 is MGHRA and CDR2 YSYEKL. The junction had 9 bases not matched to a gene; V was cut back by 1 base and J by 10 bases. The CDR3, as DNA: TGCGCCAGCAGCCAAGGAGGGGGGACAGTTGTCTACACCTTC. This sequence encodes CASSQGGGTVVYTF.

J is TRBJ2-7 and V is TRBV28; a weak D match, TRBD1 (6 bases). Trimming stripped 8 bases from V and 4 bases from J, with 12 bases between. This CDR3 is built from 12 residues. Germline V gives CDR1 MDHEN, CDR2 SYDVKM. CDR3 in amino acids: CASGQLQYEQYF. CDR3 in DNA: TGTGCCAGCGGACAGTTGCAGTACGAGCAGTACTTC.